This T cell receptor (beta chain) appears in the sequencing data of a study of T cell changes during pregnancy in multiple sclerosis. Repertoires were generated with immunoSEQ multiplex PCR, while TCRdb's copy carries only in-frame clones and drops some. The repertoire holds 40,000 to 45,000 clones, with 91% as singletons. Trimming removed 4 bases at V and 6 bases at J, with 14 bases between. The germline CDR1 and CDR2 sequences are SNHLY and FYNNEI. The CDR3 consists of 14 residues. The starting material was CD4+ T cells from peripheral blood mononuclear cells, obtained in the second trimester of pregnancy. The chain employs TRBV2 and TRBJ2-3, with D maybe TRBD1 (6 bases). The source of this sequence is a female donor in good health, enrolled as a control in a pregnancy study. CDR3 DNA: TGTGCCAGCAGTGCCGACAGGCAAGGGGATACGCAGTATTTT. Translating gives CASSADRQGDTQYF.